The 26 T cell receptor beta chains below all came from one sample that was sequenced in a study of blood T cell repertoires in COVID-19. Clones were read by immunoSEQ multiplex PCR, and TCRdb kept only the in-frame ones, dropping some. This sample yields roughly 26,000 clones, of which approximately 94% are seen a single time; about 3.9% belongs to the top ten. The sequencing input was peripheral blood. All receptors come from a human donor with active COVID-19. The donor label of this sample is uncertain.

The chain is built from TRBV6-5 and TRBJ1-3, with 9 bases lining up with TRBD1. The germline CDR1 and CDR2 sequences are MNHEY and SVGAGI. V lost 0 bases and J lost 8; bases outside the gene matches: 5. The CDR3 contains 15 residues. CDR3 in DNA: TGTGCCAGCAGTTACTCCGGGACAGGGAGAGACACCATATATTTT. Translation: CASSYSGTGRDTIYF.

The gene calls are TRBV6-5 and TRBJ2-7; possibly TRBD2 for D (5 bases). The V end was cut by 4 bases, the J end by 6 bases, with 16 bases between. This CDR3 region has 14 residues. Germline V gene lookup returns CDR1 MNHEY and CDR2 SVGAGI. As DNA, the CDR3 is TGTGCCAGCAGTTCGAGGACTGTCCCCGGCGAGCAGTACTTC. Protein sequence: CASSSRTVPGEQYF.

The table lists this clone with a count of one. This rearrangement joins TRBV2 to TRBJ1-2; tentative D call: TRBD1 (6 bases). Germline assignment: CDR1 SNHLY and CDR2 FYNNEI. The CDR3 extends over 12 amino acids. V lost 2 bases and J lost 8, with 9 bases in between. CDR3 amino acids: CASSETGLGYTF. The CDR3 nucleotides are TGTGCCAGCAGTGAAACAGGGTTAGGCTACACCTTC.

CDR3 sequence reads: CASSLKPGQGAYEQYF. CDR3 in DNA: TGCGCCAGCAGCCTCAAACCGGGACAGGGGGCCTACGAGCAGTACTTC. V is TRBV5-1 and J is TRBJ2-7, with TRBD1 matching 11 bases. The length of the CDR3 is 16 residues. V lost 4 bases, J lost 2 bases, and 8 bases stayed unmatched. Looked up from germline, CDR1 is SGHRS and CDR2 is YFSETQ.

The chain uses TRBV15 and TRBJ1-4; D is undetermined. The CDR3 is 14 residues long. V lost 0 bases and J lost 11, with 13 bases in between. Germline V gene data show CDR1 as LNHNV and CDR2 as YYDKDF (reference sequence). The CDR3 sequence: CATSRELGPGKLFF. The CDR3 DNA reads TGTGCCACCAGCAGAGAGTTGGGTCCGGGGAAACTGTTTTTT.

The chain combines TRBV10-1 with TRBJ2-1, with 10 bases fitting TRBD1. V was pared by 6 bases and J by 6 bases, with 8 bases of the junction left unmatched. Per the germline V gene, CDR1 is WNHNN and CDR2 is SYGVQD (reference sequence). The CDR3 consists of 15 residues. The CDR3 protein is CASSPSGQGTNEQFF. The CDR3 DNA reads TGCGCCAGCAGCCCCTCGGGACAGGGGACCAATGAGCAGTTCTTC.

V is TRBV2 and J is TRBJ2-3, with 7 nucleotides matching TRBD1. This CDR3 has 15 amino acids. Germline values: CDR1 SNHLY, CDR2 FYNNEI. Trimming removed 6 bases from V and 0 bases from J; junction bases left unmatched: 6. The CDR3 coding sequence is TGTGCCAGCAGGAAGACAGGGTTAAGCACAGATACGCAGTATTTT. Its translation is CASRKTGLSTDTQYF.

V usage is TRBV20-1 and J usage is TRBJ1-2; the D gene is possibly TRBD1 (6 bases). Germline V gene data show CDR1 as DFQATT and CDR2 as SNEGSKA (reference sequence). The CDR3 length is 11 residues. V gave up 3 bases and J gave up 4 bases, with 6 bases separating them. The CDR3 spells CSARDSYGYTF. The CDR3 DNA reads as TGCAGTGCTAGGGACAGCTATGGCTACACCTTC.

This sequence joins TRBV30 and TRBJ1-4; no clear D. V was clipped by 4 bases and J by 2 bases, with 11 bases between them. The V gene's germline CDR1 is GTSNPN and CDR2 SVGIG (reference sequence). This CDR3 is built from 14 residues. The CDR3 coding sequence is TGTGCCTGGAACACACGGAGGACTAATGAAAAACTGTTTTTT. Residues: CAWNTRRTNEKLFF.

The DNA for the CDR3 is TGTGCCAGCCTCCCCCCTTATGAGCAGTTCTTC. Protein sequence: CASLPPYEQFF. The chain combines TRBV6-8 with TRBJ2-1; no clear D gene. Per germline, CDR1 MNHGY and CDR2 SAAAGT. The V end lost 8 bases, the J end lost 8 bases, and 10 bases lay between the germline ends. The CDR3 extends over 11 amino acids.

This clone was seen a few times. The rearrangement links TRBV6-5 to TRBJ1-1; D is perhaps TRBD1 (6 bases). The V gene's germline CDR1 is MNHEY and CDR2 SVGAGI. CDR3 size: 14 residues. V was trimmed by 2 bases and J by 5 bases, leaving 12 bases between them. CDR3 region: CASSYRGGGTEAFF. Written as DNA, the CDR3 is TGTGCCAGCAGTTACCGGGGAGGGGGTACTGAAGCTTTCTTT.

DNA for the CDR3: TGTGCCAGCAGCTTAGCGACATACACAGATACGCAGTATTTT. Protein product: CASSLATYTDTQYF. The V call is TRBV7-7, the J call TRBJ2-3; D is undetermined. The length of the CDR3 is 14 residues. Looked up from germline, CDR1 is SSHAT and CDR2 is FNYEAQ (reference sequence). V was trimmed by 0 bases and J by 2 bases, leaving 6 bases between them.

The chain couples TRBV7-2 to TRBJ2-5, with D tentatively TRBD1 (6 bases). Per germline, CDR1 SGHTA and CDR2 FQGNSA. With 4 bases removed from V and 6 bases from J, the gap between germline ends came to 18 bases. This CDR3 comprises 15 residues. Here the CDR3 DNA reads TGTGCCAGCAGCTCCGTGGGTCTGGGGGCAAAGACCCAGTACTTC. This encodes CASSSVGLGAKTQYF.

This chain uses TRBV6-5 with TRBJ1-5; D remains ambiguous. CDR1 is MNHEY and CDR2 is SVGAGI in the germline V gene. Trimming removed 3 bases from V and 7 bases from J, with 10 bases in between. This CDR3 has 13 amino acids. The chain's CDR3 is CASSYRSGQPQHF. DNA of the CDR3: TGTGCCAGCAGTTATCGAAGTGGCCAGCCCCAGCATTTT.

The CDR3 region is CASSPTPTGTGGRAFF. The CDR3 nucleotides are TGTGCCAGTAGCCCTACCCCCACCGGGACAGGGGGTCGAGCTTTCTTT. The J gene is TRBJ1-1, the V gene TRBV19; 11 bases line up with TRBD1. CDR1 LNHDA and CDR2 SQIVND come from the germline V gene (reference sequence). The junction had 16 bases not matched to a gene; V was cut back by 6 bases and J by 10 bases. This CDR3 spans 16 amino acids.

This chain uses TRBV6-5 with TRBJ2-1, with 11 bases aligning to TRBD2. The CDR3 length is 16 residues. Germline trimming cut 2 bases from V and 4 bases from J; bases unmatched to any gene: 4. Germline V CDR1 and CDR2: MNHEY, SVGAGI. The CDR3 coding sequence is TGTGCCAGCAGTTACCGGACTAGCGGGCGATACAATGAGCAGTTCTTC. It codes for CASSYRTSGRYNEQFF.

This clone was observed once. In the same sample, other DNA sequences code for this CDR3. J is TRBJ1-1 and V is TRBV5-1; no clear D gene. Germline values: CDR1 SGHRS, CDR2 YFSETQ. V lost 4 bases, J lost 3 bases, and 10 bases lay in between. The CDR3 loop spans 13 amino acids. CDR3 protein: CASSPPEDTEAFF. CDR3 nucleotides: TGCGCCAGCAGCCCTCCTGAGGACACTGAAGCTTTCTTT.

A single count supports this clone. The CDR3 coding sequence is TGTGCCAGCAGCTTCAGGGCAGGGGGAGCCTCTGGAAACACCATATATTTT. This gives the protein CASSFRAGGASGNTIYF. V usage is TRBV5-8 and J usage is TRBJ1-3; 7 nucleotides line up with TRBD1. Germline-derived CDR1 and CDR2 are SGHTS and YDEGEE. With V trimmed by 2 bases and J by 0 bases, 8 bases remained unmatched. This CDR3 is built from 17 residues.

The J gene is TRBJ2-1, the V gene TRBV19; 8 bases align to TRBD1. The CDR3 consists of 16 residues. Germline-derived CDR1 and CDR2 are LNHDA and SQIVND (reference sequence). V lost 5 bases, J lost 6 bases, and 12 bases stayed unmatched. CDR3 amino acids: CASSSWTGFGTNEQFF. The CDR3 nucleotides read TGTGCCAGTAGTTCATGGACAGGGTTCGGTACCAATGAGCAGTTCTTC.

This rearrangement joins TRBV21-1 to TRBJ2-3; the table's TRBD2 call for D was not verified on the DNA. TRBV21-1 is termed a pseudogene. The CDR3 extends over 21 amino acids. DNA of the CDR3: TGTGCCAGCAGCAAAGGAGGGGGACTAGCGGGAGGGAGGGTCAGCACAGATACGCAGTATTTT. It codes for CASSKGGGLAGGRVSTDTQYF.

In this sample, this clone turned up once. CDR3: CASSYAGQGKDTQYF. CDR3 DNA sequence: TGTGCCAGCAGTTACGCCGGCCAGGGCAAGGATACGCAGTATTTT. This sequence joins TRBV6-5 and TRBJ2-3; TRBD1 might be the D (5 bases). CDR1 is MNHEY and CDR2 is SVGAGI in the germline V gene. This CDR3 has 15 amino acids. V lost 2 bases and J lost 6, with 15 bases in between.

The chain links TRBV7-2 to TRBJ2-1; 10 bases map to TRBD2. The length of the CDR3 is 15 residues. Per the germline V gene, CDR1 is SGHTA and CDR2 is FQGNSA. Trimming at V came to 5 bases and at J to 6 bases, leaving 7 bases not matched to a gene. DNA of the CDR3: TGTGCCAGCAGCCCTAAGCGGGGGGGAGCCAATGAGCAGTTCTTC. It yields the protein CASSPKRGGANEQFF.

V usage is TRBV27 and J usage is TRBJ1-2, with 9 nucleotides matching TRBD1. V trimming: 5 bases; J trimming: 7 bases; junction bases outside the gene matches: 8. The germline V gene encodes CDR1 MNHEY and CDR2 SMNVEV (reference sequence). The CDR3 spans 14 residues. CDR3 residues: CASSPRQGGGGYTF. CDR3 nucleotide sequence: TGTGCCAGCAGTCCCCGACAGGGGGGAGGTGGCTACACCTTC.

This chain links TRBV6-5 with TRBJ2-5; D not certain. V was shortened by 10 bases and J by 0 bases, with 6 bases between the two germline ends. CDR3 length equals 11 residues. CDR1 and CDR2 from the germline V gene are MNHEY and SVGAGI. The chain's CDR3 is CATEYQETQYF. CDR3 nucleotides: TGTGCCACCGAGTACCAAGAGACCCAGTACTTC.

V usage is TRBV27 and J usage is TRBJ2-1; TRBD2 aligns across 8 bases. The germline CDR1 and CDR2 sequences are MNHEY and SMNVEV (reference sequence). Trimming removed 0 bases from V and 8 bases from J; junction bases left unmatched: 3. The CDR3 covers 14 residues. The CDR3 DNA reads as TGTGCCAGCAGTTTATCGTGGACTAGCCATGAGCAGTTCTTC. Amino acids: CASSLSWTSHEQFF.

This sequence joins TRBV2 and TRBJ2-7; possible D gene TRBD1, 6 bases. The V end was cut by 4 bases, the J end by 6 bases, with 16 bases between. Germline assignment: CDR1 SNHLY and CDR2 FYNNEI. The CDR3 totals 14 residues. CDR3 in DNA: TGTGCCAGCAGTGTGGGACAATCTCAAGTCGAGCAGTACTTC. Translation: CASSVGQSQVEQYF.